Below are 19 T cell receptor beta chains sequenced from a single sample in a study of tumor-infiltrating lymphocytes in localized non-small cell lung cancer. Measured with immunoSEQ multiplex PCR; TCRdb has only the in-frame clones, and not every one. The data show over 10,000 clones, with 75% to 85% seen just once and around 13% held by the top ten. Material: lung tumor tissue. The receptors were sampled from a human donor with non-small cell lung cancer.

The J gene is TRBJ2-1, the V gene TRBV7-9; no firm D call. The CDR3 extends over 9 amino acids. Germline V gene sequence: CDR1 SEHNR, CDR2 FQNEAQ (reference sequence). The V end was cut by 9 bases, the J end by 12 bases, with 9 bases between. DNA of the CDR3: TGTGCCAGTACATTAGGGCAGTTCTTC. Translating gives CASTLGQFF.

The chain recombines TRBV6-5 with TRBJ1-1, with no clear D. Germline V gene lookup returns CDR1 MNHEY and CDR2 SVGAGI. The V gene lost 7 bases and the J gene lost 2 bases, with 14 bases spanning the gap. This CDR3 is 14 amino acids long. The CDR3 DNA follows: TGTGCCAGCAATCCAGGACTCGTTAACACTGAAGCTTTCTTT. It translates to CASNPGLVNTEAFF.

The chain has TRBV5-1 and TRBJ2-5; D may be TRBD2 (6 bases). V was cut by 0 bases and J by 1 base, with 10 bases left in between. Germline V gives CDR1 SGHRS, CDR2 YFSETQ. CDR3 size: 15 residues. For the CDR3, the DNA is TGCGCCAGCAGCTTGGTGGGAGGAACCCAAGAGACCCAGTACTTC. Amino acid sequence: CASSLVGGTQETQYF.

The V and J genes are TRBV5-1 and TRBJ1-6; no clear D. Deletions cut 6 bases from V and 7 bases from J, with 17 bases between. The CDR3 totals 15 residues. Germline assignment: CDR1 SGHRS and CDR2 YFSETQ. The CDR3 region has the DNA TGCGCCAGCAATACCGGAACCCGACTAAATTCACCCCTCCACTTT. This translates into CASNTGTRLNSPLHF.

In this sample, this clone turned up a few times. This chain uses TRBV19 with TRBJ1-5; 12 bases are a match to TRBD1. CDR1 and CDR2 from the germline V gene are LNHDA and SQIVND (reference sequence). After removal of 0 bases from V and 6 bases from J, the junction contained 6 bases not matched to a gene. The CDR3 loop spans 17 amino acids. CDR3 nucleotide sequence: TGTGCCAGTAGTATAGAACTGGGACAGGGGGCGGGTCAGCCCCAGCATTTT. Protein: CASSIELGQGAGQPQHF.

The chain has TRBV6-1 and TRBJ1-1, with 8 bases lining up with TRBD1. After removal of 7 bases from V and 4 bases from J, the junction contained 5 bases not matched to a gene. The CDR3 is 13 amino acids. Germline values: CDR1 MNHNS, CDR2 SASEGT. The CDR3: CASNPTGVTEAFF. The CDR3, as DNA: TGTGCCAGCAACCCGACAGGGGTCACTGAAGCTTTCTTT.

The chain is built from TRBV11-2 and TRBJ2-7, with 7 bases matching TRBD1. The CDR3 has 14 amino acids. V shed 2 bases, J shed 6 bases, and the junction held 7 bases outside the gene matches. Looked up from germline, CDR1 is SGHAT and CDR2 is FQNNGV. In DNA form, the CDR3 reads TGTGCCAGCAGCTTAAGGAGACAGGGCGGCGAGCAGTACTTC. Translation: CASSLRRQGGEQYF.

The V and J genes are TRBV15 and TRBJ2-6; D uncertain. Germline V CDR1 and CDR2: LNHNV, YYDKDF (reference sequence). Trimming cost V 2 bases and J 0 bases, with 14 bases left between them. CDR3 length equals 18 residues. The CDR3 DNA follows: TGTGCCACCAGCAGATCAACCTCTCTACGCTCTGGGGCCAACGTCCTGACTTTC. It is translated as CATSRSTSLRSGANVLTF. The entire variable domain, with the rest obtained from reference TRBV15 and TRBJ2-6, is as follows: DAMVIQNPRYQVTQFGKPVTLSCSQTLNHNVMYWYQQKSSQAPKLLFHYYDKDFNNEADTPDNFQSRRPNTSFCFLDIRSPGLGDTAMYLCATSRSTSLRSGANVLTFGAGSRLTVL.

This clone was seen a single time. The V gene is TRBV7-2, the J gene TRBJ1-5; TRBD1 matches 7 bases. CDR3 length: 14 amino acids. CDR1 and CDR2 from the germline V gene are SGHTA and FQGNSA. Trimming at V came to 3 bases and at J to 3 bases, leaving 2 bases not matched to a gene. The CDR3 loop is CASSLTGINQPQHF. The CDR3 bases are TGTGCCAGCAGCTTGACAGGGATCAATCAGCCCCAGCATTTT.

The genes are TRBV7-6 and TRBJ2-3, with D possibly being TRBD1 or TRBD2 (5 bases each). Per germline, CDR1 SGHVS and CDR2 FNYEAQ. The ends were cut back, 2 bases at V and 4 bases at J, with 13 bases in the middle. The CDR3 has 15 residues. CDR3 sequence reads: CASSLSDGAADTQYF. The CDR3 region has the DNA TGTGCCAGCAGCTTATCCGACGGGGCGGCAGATACGCAGTATTTT.

In nucleotides, the CDR3 is TGTGCCAGCAGTTTCCAGGCCTATAATTCACCCCTCCACTTT. It specifies CASSFQAYNSPLHF. The rearrangement links TRBV6-5 to TRBJ1-6, with D unclear. The CDR3 extends over 14 amino acids. Trimming stripped 4 bases from V and 2 bases from J, with 6 bases between. Germline CDR1 reads MNHEY; CDR2 reads SVGAGI.

The V gene is TRBV29-1, the J gene TRBJ1-4; D gene unclear. V was shortened by 8 bases and J by 3 bases, with 7 bases between the two germline ends. The CDR3 spans 11 residues. Looked up from germline, CDR1 is SQVTM and CDR2 is ANQGSEA. CDR3 region: CSSLSNEKLFF. CDR3 DNA: TGCAGCTCACTCTCTAATGAAAAACTGTTTTTT.

This clone occurred a few times. The chain carries TRBV11-2 and TRBJ1-2, with D unclear. Germline-derived CDR1 and CDR2 are SGHAT and FQNNGV. This CDR3 comprises 13 residues. V lost 0 bases, J lost 5 bases, and 7 bases lay in between. This chain's CDR3 is CASSLDGSYGYTF. The CDR3 DNA follows: TGTGCCAGCAGCTTAGATGGGAGTTATGGCTACACCTTC. Full variable domain (rest looked up from reference TRBV11-2 and TRBJ1-2): EAGVAQSPRYKIIEKRQSVAFWCNPISGHATLYWYQQILGQGPKLLIQFQNNGVVDDSQLPKDRFSAERLKGVDSTLKIQPAKLEDSAVYLCASSLDGSYGYTFGSGTRLTVV.

The chain is built from TRBV27 and TRBJ1-2; 10 nucleotides agree with TRBD1. Unmatched junction bases numbered 14, after V lost 6 bases and J lost 4 bases. The CDR3 extends over 17 amino acids. CDR1 and CDR2 from the germline V gene are MNHEY and SMNVEV (reference sequence). Here the CDR3 reads CASRPGTGATSVYGYTF. As DNA, the CDR3 is TGTGCCAGCAGACCGGGGACAGGGGCCACGTCGGTCTATGGCTACACCTTC.

This chain joins TRBV27 and TRBJ2-7; no clear D gene. The CDR3 has 15 amino acids. CDR1 and CDR2 (germline): MNHEY, SMNVEV (reference sequence). Between the trimmed V and J ends, which lost 5 bases and 2 bases, there was a span of 16 bases. CDR3: CASSPEWARPYEQYF. DNA of the CDR3: TGTGCCAGCAGTCCTGAGTGGGCCAGACCCTACGAGCAGTACTTC.

This clone came up once. The J gene is TRBJ1-4, the V gene TRBV5-4; D is perhaps TRBD1 (5 bases). The V gene lost 0 bases and the J gene lost 2 bases, with 8 bases spanning the gap. CDR1 and CDR2 from the germline V gene are SGHNT and YYREEE (reference sequence). This CDR3 spans 15 amino acids. The chain's CDR3 is CASSLGGGTNEKLFF. The CDR3 DNA reads TGTGCCAGCAGCTTGGGGGGGGGTACTAATGAAAAACTGTTTTTT.

V is TRBV27 and J is TRBJ2-7; D gene unclear. Trimming stripped 0 bases from V and 4 bases from J, with 13 bases between. Germline V lookup: CDR1 MNHEY, CDR2 SMNVEV (reference sequence). CDR3 size: 15 residues. The CDR3 here is CASSLSLRSVYEQYF. The DNA for the CDR3 is TGTGCCAGCAGTTTATCACTCAGGAGCGTTTACGAGCAGTACTTC.

The chain employs TRBV27 and TRBJ1-5; perhaps TRBD1 as D (5 bases). The CDR3 has 15 residues. V lost 3 bases and J lost 1, with 10 bases in between. Germline V gene lookup returns CDR1 MNHEY and CDR2 SMNVEV (reference sequence). The CDR3 region has the DNA TGTGCCAGCAGTTTTGGGACGGGGAGCAATCAGCCCCAGCATTTT. It translates to CASSFGTGSNQPQHF.

This rearrangement joins TRBV4-2 to TRBJ1-4, with a weak D call TRBD1 (5 bases). Trimming took off 5 bases at V and 5 bases at J, with 15 bases between the two ends. The CDR3 consists of 15 residues. Germline CDR1 is LGHNA and CDR2 is YNFKEQ. The CDR3 region has the DNA TGTGCCAGCAGCACAAACTGGGGGGGAAATGAAAAACTGTTTTTT. This translates into CASSTNWGGNEKLFF.